Following are 3 T cell receptor beta chains from one sample sequenced in a study of neoadjuvant anti-PD-1 for oral cavity cancer. Some clones are missing from TCRdb's copy, which holds only in-frame ones; the method was immunoSEQ multiplex PCR. The sample consists of 65,000 to 70,000 clones, less than 90% of them appearing once. Time point given: after neoadjuvant nivolumab, at surgical resection. This specimen consisted of PBMCs, obtained after nivolumab (anti-PD-1) treatment. These receptors were taken from a person aged 40 to 85 with oral cavity squamous cell carcinoma.

The chain recombines TRBV2 with TRBJ2-2; D unclear. Trimming stripped 4 bases from V and 5 bases from J, with 14 bases between. Germline V gene data show CDR1 as SNHLY and CDR2 as FYNNEI. The CDR3 contains 15 residues. CDR3 loop: CASSVSGHQTGELFF. In nucleotides, the CDR3 is TGTGCCAGCAGTGTTTCGGGCCATCAAACCGGGGAGCTGTTTTTT. Complete variable domain (other parts from reference TRBV2 and TRBJ2-2): EPEVTQTPSHQVTQMGQEVILRCVPISNHLYFYWYRQILGQKVEFLVSFYNNEISEKSEIFDDQFSVERPDGSNFTLKIRSTKLEDSAMYFCASSVSGHQTGELFFGEGSRLTVL.

The V and J genes are TRBV5-1 and TRBJ1-1; D may be TRBD1 (5 bases). CDR1 is SGHRS and CDR2 is YFSETQ in the germline V gene. Between the trimmed V and J ends, which lost 0 bases and 1 base, there was a span of 10 bases. The length of the CDR3 is 15 residues. CDR3 residues: CASSLAWGPNTEAFF. The CDR3 DNA reads TGCGCCAGCAGCTTGGCCTGGGGCCCGAACACTGAAGCTTTCTTT.

The chain links TRBV11-2 to TRBJ2-3; tentative D call: TRBD1 (5 bases). Germline values: CDR1 SGHAT, CDR2 FQNNGV. This CDR3 has 14 amino acids. The V end was cut by 5 bases, the J end by 0 bases, with 9 bases between. The CDR3 loop reads CASSPRGSTDTQYF. CDR3 DNA: TGTGCCAGCAGCCCTAGGGGCAGCACAGATACGCAGTATTTT. Looking up the rest from reference TRBV11-2 and TRBJ2-3 gives the full variable domain: EAGVAQSPRYKIIEKRQSVAFWCNPISGHATLYWYQQILGQGPKLLIQFQNNGVVDDSQLPKDRFSAERLKGVDSTLKIQPAKLEDSAVYLCASSPRGSTDTQYFGPGTRLTVL.